Presented here are 20 T cell receptor beta chains from one specimen sequenced in a study of a mutant IDH1 vaccine in newly diagnosed glioma. Here immunoSEQ multiplex PCR was the method, and the copy in TCRdb shows in-frame clones only, minus some. The repertoire holds 55,000 to 65,000 clones, with around four fifths as singletons. Sample time point: week 35, safety follow-up. The investigators gave 300 ug of mutant IDH1 20-mer peptide in each vaccine dose, together with topical imiquimod. The antigens of these receptors remain unknown. Here the sequenced sample was PBMCs, taken from a glioma patient whose treatment included an IDH1 peptide vaccine. These receptors came from a man between 25 and 39 years old with glioma.

The chain recombines TRBV19 with TRBJ2-6; TRBD1 matches 9 bases. From germline, CDR1 is LNHDA and CDR2 SQIVND (reference sequence). The CDR3 consists of 18 residues. V shed 4 bases and J 0 bases; nucleotides not matched to a gene: 7. The CDR3 spells CASSTGQGRFSGANVLTF. The CDR3, as DNA: TGTGCCAGTAGTACCGGACAGGGGAGGTTCTCTGGGGCCAACGTCCTGACTTTC.

The chain is built from TRBV30 and TRBJ1-4; D not certain. The germline V gene encodes CDR1 GTSNPN and CDR2 SVGIG (reference sequence). The CDR3 is 13 amino acids. Trimming took off 3 bases at V and 5 bases at J, with 10 bases between the two ends. The CDR3 spells CAWSGILNEKLFF. CDR3 bases: TGTGCCTGGAGCGGGATTTTAAATGAAAAACTGTTTTTT. Drawing the rest from reference TRBV30 and TRBJ1-4, the complete variable domain is SQTIHQWPATLVQPVGSPLSLECTVEGTSNPNLYWYRQAAGRGLQLLFYSVGIGQISSEVPQNLSASRPQDRQFILSSKKLLLSDSGFYLCAWSGILNEKLFFGSGTQLSVL.

This rearrangement joins TRBV10-1 to TRBJ2-5; D is ambiguous. Per the germline V gene, CDR1 is WNHNN and CDR2 is SYGVQD (reference sequence). The CDR3 contains 14 residues. Deletions cut 1 base from V and 4 bases from J, with 10 bases between. The DNA of the CDR3 is TGCGCCAGCAGTGAGTTCGGAGTTGGAGAGACCCAGTACTTC. It yields the protein CASSEFGVGETQYF.

The chain links TRBV5-1 to TRBJ1-4, with unresolved D. This CDR3 is built from 14 residues. Germline-derived CDR1 and CDR2 are SGHRS and YFSETQ. V lost 4 bases and J 8 bases, leaving 15 bases between the germline ends. The CDR3 reads CASSPDAFGEKLFF. The CDR3 DNA is TGCGCCAGCAGCCCCGACGCCTTTGGGGAAAAACTGTTTTTT. Filled out from reference TRBV5-1 and TRBJ1-4, the complete variable domain reads KAGVTQTPRYLIKTRGQQVTLSCSPISGHRSVSWYQQTPGQGLQFLFEYFSETQRNKGNFPGRFSGRQFSNSRSEMNVSTLELGDSALYLCASSPDAFGEKLFFGSGTQLSVL.

The chain is built from TRBV10-2 and TRBJ2-2; D is unclear. The CDR3 has 17 residues. V lost 6 bases to trimming and J lost 0 bases, with 17 bases between them. Germline V gene data show CDR1 as WSHSY and CDR2 as SAAADI. For the CDR3, the DNA is TGCGCCAGCAGGACCCCCCCGGACCGACCGAACACCGGGGAGCTGTTTTTT. It yields the protein CASRTPPDRPNTGELFF.

This sequence joins TRBV7-9 and TRBJ2-1; TRBD1 might be the D (6 bases). The CDR3 has 16 amino acids. Trimming took off 4 bases at V and 5 bases at J, with 18 bases between the two ends. Germline V gene sequence: CDR1 SEHNR, CDR2 FQNEAQ (reference sequence). The CDR3 sequence is CASSSQGQIANNEQFF. CDR3 bases: TGTGCCAGCAGCTCCCAGGGGCAGATCGCGAACAATGAGCAGTTCTTC.

This clone was seen more than once but under ten times. V gene TRBV20-1 combines with J gene TRBJ1-1; D is undetermined. This CDR3 is 9 amino acids long. Germline-derived CDR1 and CDR2 are DFQATT and SNEGSKA (reference sequence). Between the trimmed V and J ends, which lost 7 bases and 11 bases, there was a span of 11 bases. DNA of the CDR3: TGCAGTGTAGCTGGGAAGGCTTTCTTT. Its translation is CSVAGKAFF.

This clone has a single count. This rearrangement joins TRBV5-1 to TRBJ1-4, with 8 bases matching TRBD1. With V trimmed by 3 bases and J by 0 bases, 22 bases remained unmatched. The CDR3 extends over 22 amino acids. Germline V gene data show CDR1 as SGHRS and CDR2 as YFSETQ. The chain's CDR3 is CASSYRPYGAGGPTATNEKLFF. CDR3 bases: TGCGCCAGCAGCTACCGCCCTTATGGAGCAGGGGGCCCCACCGCAACTAATGAAAAACTGTTTTTT.

V is TRBV12-5 and J is TRBJ2-2; tentatively, D is TRBD1 (6 bases). This CDR3 is 15 amino acids long. V was shortened by 3 bases and J by 7 bases, with 15 bases between the two germline ends. In germline, CDR1 is LGHNT, CDR2 FRNRAP. The CDR3 sequence is CASGLQGILIGELFF. DNA for the CDR3: TGTGCTAGTGGTTTACAGGGAATTTTGATCGGGGAGCTGTTTTTT.

This sequence joins TRBV5-1 and TRBJ1-2; no clear D. The CDR3 has 15 amino acids. The V gene's germline CDR1 is SGHRS and CDR2 YFSETQ. V shed 1 base and J shed 1 base, with 11 bases lying between them. CDR3 loop: CASSLSSGINYGYTF. The DNA for the CDR3 is TGCGCCAGCAGCTTGAGTTCCGGTATTAACTATGGCTACACCTTC.

This chain links TRBV5-1 with TRBJ1-6; 8 bases agree with TRBD1. V was pared by 2 bases and J by 7 bases, with 8 bases of the junction left unmatched. Germline lookup yields CDR1 SGHRS and CDR2 YFSETQ. This CDR3 region has 16 residues. The CDR3 DNA follows: TGCGCCAGCAGCTTCCGTGACAGGGGCGCGAATTCACCCCTCCACTTT. Its protein product is CASSFRDRGANSPLHF. Together with reference TRBV5-1 and TRBJ1-6, the CDR3 gives the full variable domain: KAGVTQTPRYLIKTRGQQVTLSCSPISGHRSVSWYQQTPGQGLQFLFEYFSETQRNKGNFPGRFSGRQFSNSRSEMNVSTLELGDSALYLCASSFRDRGANSPLHFGNGTRLTVT.

The chain recombines TRBV10-3 with TRBJ1-5, with 9 nucleotides matching TRBD1. Germline V gene sequence: CDR1 ENHRY, CDR2 SYGVKD. This CDR3 region has 14 residues. Trimming at V came to 8 bases and at J to 5 bases, leaving 7 bases not matched to a gene. CDR3 DNA: TGTGCCATCGGCTCACAGGGGGCTGATCAGCCCCAGCATTTT. Its protein is CAIGSQGADQPQHF.

V gene TRBV19 combines with J gene TRBJ1-6; D is undetermined. Trimming removed 1 base from V and 3 bases from J, with 13 bases in between. The germline V gene encodes CDR1 LNHDA and CDR2 SQIVND (reference sequence). CDR3 length: 17 amino acids. The CDR3 is CASSIAAGIGYNSPLHF. For the CDR3, the DNA is TGTGCCAGTAGTATAGCCGCCGGGATCGGCTATAATTCACCCCTCCACTTT.

V gene TRBV5-1 combines with J gene TRBJ2-7; D is unclear. The CDR3 sequence is 12 residues long. V was shortened by 0 bases and J by 2 bases, with 3 bases between the two germline ends. Germline CDR1 is SGHRS and CDR2 is YFSETQ. CDR3 in DNA: TGCGCCAGCAGCTTGGGAGCCTACGAGCAGTACTTC. Encoded protein: CASSLGAYEQYF.

V and J are TRBV6-1 and TRBJ2-7; possibly TRBD1 for D (6 bases). V gave up 2 bases and J gave up 4 bases, with 9 bases separating them. The germline V gene has CDR1 MNHNS and CDR2 SASEGT. The CDR3 sequence is 13 residues long. CDR3 sequence (DNA): TGTGCCAGCAGTGAACAAGGGGGTTACGAGCAGTACTTC. Its protein is CASSEQGGYEQYF.

This clone was detected only a few times. The DNA for the CDR3 is TGTGCCAGCAGCGTAGAAGCGGGAGGGGACACTGAAGCTTTCTTT. Translated, it gives CASSVEAGGDTEAFF. The chain carries TRBV9 and TRBJ1-1; perhaps TRBD1 as D (5 bases). The germline CDR1 and CDR2 sequences are SGDLS and YYNGEE. CDR3 length: 15 residues. The V and J ends lost 0 bases and 3 bases respectively, with 12 bases between them. The full variable domain, completed using reference TRBV9 and TRBJ1-1, is DSGVTQTPKHLITATGQRVTLRCSPRSGDLSVYWYQQSLDQGLQFLIQYYNGEERAKGNILERFSAQQFPDLHSELNLSSLELGDSALYFCASSVEAGGDTEAFFGQGTRLTVV.

The genes are TRBV4-1 and TRBJ1-1, with D possibly being TRBD1 (6 bases). Per the germline V gene, CDR1 is MGHRA and CDR2 is YSYEKL. Trimming pared 2 bases from V and 1 base from J, leaving 17 bases between. There are 17 residues in the CDR3. CDR3 loop: CASSQRFRDRRNTEAFF. Here the CDR3 DNA reads TGCGCCAGCAGCCAACGATTCCGCGACAGGAGGAACACTGAAGCTTTCTTT.

V usage is TRBV7-6 and J usage is TRBJ1-3, with unresolved D. There are 16 residues in the CDR3. V was shortened by 1 base and J by 0 bases, with 10 bases between the two germline ends. Germline assignment: CDR1 SGHVS and CDR2 FNYEAQ. CDR3 amino acids: CASSLGASGSGNTIYF. The CDR3 bases are TGTGCCAGCAGCTTAGGGGCGTCGGGCTCTGGAAACACCATATATTTT.

V and J are TRBV2 and TRBJ2-1, with TRBD1 matching over 8 bases. The CDR3 has 18 amino acids. The V segment lost 6 bases and the J segment 0 bases; nucleotides outside the gene matches: 13. The germline gives CDR1 SNHLY, CDR2 FYNNEI. CDR3 loop: CASRGITRTGGSYNEQFF. CDR3 sequence (DNA): TGTGCCAGCAGGGGAATTACCCGAACAGGGGGCTCCTACAATGAGCAGTTCTTC.

The V call is TRBV18, the J call TRBJ2-7; D gene ambiguous. In germline, CDR1 is KGHSH, CDR2 LQKENI. V lost 4 bases, J lost 2 bases, and 12 bases lay in between. The length of the CDR3 is 14 residues. CDR3 DNA sequence: TGTGCCAGCTCACGTTCGACACCTACCTACGAGCAGTACTTC. Amino acid sequence: CASSRSTPTYEQYF.